These T cell receptor beta chains were read from a single sample in a study of cytomegalovirus exposure and HLA in healthy donors. Produced via immunoSEQ multiplex PCR; TCRdb's table is partial and in-frame only. The table lists roughly 180,000 clones, 84% of them singletons. The sequencing sample was made of PBMCs. Receptors were obtained from a man aged 25 to 40 in good health and CMV-seronegative. Both conserved end residues are part of each CDR3. D genes are given only for firm matches. Not all rows give a size; the values are once, few, many and, for expanded clones, a class.

v_gene	abundance	j_gene	d_gene	CDR3nt	CDR3aa
TRBV5-6	.	TRBJ2-7	.	TGTGCCAGCACCACGGAGGGGCAGGTGGGACGCTACGAGCAGTACTTC	CASTTEGQVGRYEQYF
TRBV19	once	TRBJ2-1	TRBD1	TGTGCCAGCGGGACAGGGGGTGGCAATGAGCAGTTCTTC	CASGTGGGNEQFF
TRBV27	.	TRBJ1-5	.	TGTGCCAGCAGTCGGACAAGGAATCAGCCCCAGCATTTT	CASSRTRNQPQHF
TRBV10-2	.	TRBJ2-7	.	TGCGCCAGCAGAGGGGCCCCTGCCTACGAGCAGTACTTC	CASRGAPAYEQYF
TRBV4-2	.	TRBJ2-1	.	TGTGCCAGCAGCCAACGACGGAGCTCCTACAATGAGCAGTTCTTC	CASSQRRSSYNEQFF
TRBV20-1	once	TRBJ1-2	.	TGCAGTGCTTCGGACAGCTATGGCTACACCTTC	CSASDSYGYTF
TRBV27	.	TRBJ1-2	.	TGTGCCAGCAGTTTATCAGCCCCCACAGCCAAGACCTATGGCTACACCTTC	CASSLSAPTAKTYGYTF
TRBV25-1	once	TRBJ2-1	.	TGTGCCAGCAGTTCAGGGGTAGAGTTCTTC	CASSSGVEFF
TRBV18	.	TRBJ2-7	TRBD1	TGTGCCAGCTCACCACCGTGGACAGGGGGGTACGAGCAGTACTTC	CASSPPWTGGYEQYF
TRBV6-5	.	TRBJ1-1	.	TGTGCCAGCAGTTACTCTGGGCACACTGAAGCTTTCTTT	CASSYSGHTEAFF
TRBV19	.	TRBJ1-5	.	TGTGCCAGTAGTAAAGGAGGTAATCAGCCCCAGCATTTT	CASSKGGNQPQHF
TRBV5-1	.	TRBJ2-1	.	TGCGCCAGCAGCTTGGCGGGGATCAATGAGCAGTTCTTC	CASSLAGINEQFF
TRBV28	.	TRBJ1-6	.	TGTGCCAGCAGTTTCCTAGGTTCACCCCTCCACTTT	CASSFLGSPLHF
TRBV16	.	TRBJ1-4	.	TGTGCCAGCAGCCCTAGCGGGGGGGCGGAAAAACTGTTTTTT	CASSPSGGAEKLFF
TRBV27	.	TRBJ2-7	TRBD1	TGTGCCAGCAGTTTCTGGGACAGATCCTACGAGCAGTACTTC	CASSFWDRSYEQYF
TRBV6-5	.	TRBJ2-7	.	TGTGCCAGCAGTTACTCCGACAGGCCCACATCCTACGAGCAGTACTTC	CASSYSDRPTSYEQYF
TRBV12-5	.	TRBJ2-5	.	TGTGCTAGTGGTTTCTCAGTAGAGACCCAGTACTTC	CASGFSVETQYF
TRBV21-1	.	TRBJ2-3	.	TGTGCCAGCAGCAAAGTCCCGAAGGAGGGACTACTCACAGATACGCAGTATTTT	CASSKVPKEGLLTDTQYF
TRBV18	.	TRBJ2-3	TRBD2	TGTGCCAGCTCACCAACTAGCGGGGACACAGATACGCAGTATTTT	CASSPTSGDTDTQYF
TRBV5-1	once	TRBJ2-7	TRBD2	TGCGCCAGCAGCCCCGGGGGAGGGTACTTGCTCTACGAGCAGTACTTC	CASSPGGGYLLYEQYF
TRBV7-9	.	TRBJ2-3	TRBD2	TGTGCCGTCATGACAGCGGGGGGCGCGTCGTGGACGCAGTATTTT	CAVMTAGGASWTQYF
TRBV9	.	TRBJ2-5	.	TGTGCCAGCAGCGTTGACAATAACCAAGAGACCCAGTACTTC	CASSVDNNQETQYF
TRBV6-5	few	TRBJ2-3	.	TGTGCCAGCAGCCCCGGGGAGACCACAGATACGCAGTATTTT	CASSPGETTDTQYF
TRBV5-1	.	TRBJ2-7	TRBD2	TGCGCCAGCAGCTTGGGACTAGCGGGACCCCGGAAGTCCTACGAGCAGTACTTC	CASSLGLAGPRKSYEQYF
TRBV7-2	.	TRBJ2-4	TRBD1	TGTGCCAGCAGCCACCGGGACAGGATCGAAAACATTCAGTACTTC	CASSHRDRIENIQYF
TRBV19	.	TRBJ1-2	.	TGTGCCAGTAGTATAACAGGGACGAACTATGGCTACACCTTC	CASSITGTNYGYTF
TRBV25-1	few	TRBJ1-2	.	TGTGCCAGCAGTGAAGGGCTGAGAGATAGGGGCTACACCTTC	CASSEGLRDRGYTF
TRBV5-1	.	TRBJ2-5	TRBD2	TGCGCCAGCAGCCGCGGGACTAGCGGAAGAGAGACCCAGTACTTC	CASSRGTSGRETQYF
TRBV20-1	.	TRBJ2-7	.	TGCAGTGCTACCCACCTAGTCGAGCAGTACTTC	CSATHLVEQYF
TRBV7-9	.	TRBJ2-2	TRBD1	TGTGCCAGCAGCAAAGCCCCACAGGGGTACACCGGGGAGCTGTTTTTT	CASSKAPQGYTGELFF
TRBV14	.	TRBJ2-7	TRBD2	TGTGCCAGCAGCCCCCTAGCGGGTCTGCCCTACGAGCAGTACTTC	CASSPLAGLPYEQYF
TRBV6-5	.	TRBJ1-2	.	TGTGCCAGCAGTGCCTGGCCTCCTAACTATGGCTACACCTTC	CASSAWPPNYGYTF
TRBV13	.	TRBJ2-1	.	TGTGCCAGCAGCTTAGTCGATGAGCAGTTCTTC	CASSLVDEQFF
TRBV19	.	TRBJ2-5	TRBD1	TGTGCCAGTAGTGAGGGACAGGGGATAGAGACCCAGTACTTC	CASSEGQGIETQYF
TRBV30	.	TRBJ1-5	.	TGTGCCTGTACTACCACAGGGATTAGCAATCAGCCCCAGCATTTT	CACTTTGISNQPQHF
TRBV29-1	.	TRBJ1-1	.	TGCAGCGTTTGTAGTCCTATGAACACTGAAGCTTTCTTT	CSVCSPMNTEAFF
TRBV5-5	.	TRBJ1-2	.	TGTGCCAGCAGCCCCGGAGGCCAGGGGTACGGCTACACCTTC	CASSPGGQGYGYTF
TRBV27	.	TRBJ1-4	TRBD1	TGTGCCAGCAGTTTATCGTGGGGGGACAGGGGTTACGAAAAACTGTTTTTT	CASSLSWGDRGYEKLFF
TRBV18	.	TRBJ1-3	.	TGTGCCAGCTCTGAGTACGCGGGCTCTGACTCTGGAAACACCATATATTTT	CASSEYAGSDSGNTIYF
TRBV11-2	.	TRBJ2-7	.	TGTGCCAGCAGCTTAGGCCGGGGTTACGAGCAGTACTTC	CASSLGRGYEQYF
TRBV7-8	.	TRBJ1-1	.	TGTGCCAGCAGCTTTACAGGCGGGAACACTGAAGCTTTCTTT	CASSFTGGNTEAFF
TRBV7-2	.	TRBJ2-3	TRBD2	TGTGCCAGCAGCTTAGCGGTAGCGGGGATAAGCACAGATACGCAGTATTTT	CASSLAVAGISTDTQYF
TRBV15	.	TRBJ2-1	TRBD2	TGTGCCACCAGCAGAGAGAGCGGGACGGGCTACAATGAGCAGTTCTTC	CATSRESGTGYNEQFF
TRBV4-2	.	TRBJ2-7	TRBD2	TGTGCCAGCAGCCTCGGTGGGAGCGGGGGGTACTACGAGCAGTACTTC	CASSLGGSGGYYEQYF
TRBV19	.	TRBJ2-2	.	TGTGCCACCCGATCTCCGGGGAACACCGGGGAGCTGTTTTTT	CATRSPGNTGELFF
TRBV7-2	few	TRBJ2-1	TRBD2	TGTGCCAGCAGCTACCTACTAGCGGGAGGGGCGAATGAGCAGTTCTTC	CASSYLLAGGANEQFF
TRBV7-9	.	TRBJ2-7	TRBD2	TGTGCCAGCAGCTCCCCGACTAGCGAATACGAGCAGTACTTC	CASSSPTSEYEQYF
TRBV7-9	.	TRBJ1-5	.	TGTGCCAGCAGCTTTAAAGGGGATCAGCCCCAGCATTTT	CASSFKGDQPQHF
TRBV5-1	.	TRBJ2-7	.	TGCGCCAGCACCGCCAAAACAGGTTCCTACGAGCAGTACTTC	CASTAKTGSYEQYF
TRBV27	once	TRBJ2-1	TRBD2	TGTGCCAGCAGTTTAGGGCTAGCGGGCTTCAATGAGCAGTTCTTC	CASSLGLAGFNEQFF
TRBV11-2	.	TRBJ2-7	.	TGTGCCAGCAGCTTATCTCAGAACCCGTTTGAGGATTATTACGAGCAGTACTTC	CASSLSQNPFEDYYEQYF
TRBV27	.	TRBJ1-5	.	TGTGCCAGCAGTTTACCAGGACAGTACAATCAGCCCCAGCATTTT	CASSLPGQYNQPQHF
TRBV5-1	.	TRBJ1-3	.	TGCGCCAGCAGCTTGCGCTCTAGGAGCTCTGGAAACACCATATATTTT	CASSLRSRSSGNTIYF
TRBV10-1	.	TRBJ2-7	TRBD2	TGCGCCAGCAGCCCATCCTCGGGGCGGGGGTTTCAAACCTACGAGCAGTACTTC	CASSPSSGRGFQTYEQYF
TRBV11-1	.	TRBJ1-5	TRBD1	TGTGCCAGCAGCTTTGACAGGGATCAGCCCCAGCATTTT	CASSFDRDQPQHF